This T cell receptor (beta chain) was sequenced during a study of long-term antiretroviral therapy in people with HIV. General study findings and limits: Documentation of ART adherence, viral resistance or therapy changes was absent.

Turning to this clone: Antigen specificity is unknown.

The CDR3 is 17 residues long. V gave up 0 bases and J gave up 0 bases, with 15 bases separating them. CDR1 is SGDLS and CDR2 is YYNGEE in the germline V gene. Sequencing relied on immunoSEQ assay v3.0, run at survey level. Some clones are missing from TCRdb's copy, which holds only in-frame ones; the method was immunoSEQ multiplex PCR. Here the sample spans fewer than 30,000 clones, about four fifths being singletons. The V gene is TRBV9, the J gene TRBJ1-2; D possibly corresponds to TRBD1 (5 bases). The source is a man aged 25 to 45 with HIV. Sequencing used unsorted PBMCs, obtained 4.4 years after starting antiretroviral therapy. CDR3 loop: CASSVGGGKTTNYGYTF. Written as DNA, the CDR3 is TGTGCCAGCAGCGTAGGTGGGGGGAAGACTACTAACTATGGCTACACCTTC.